The 20 T cell receptor beta chains reported below all come from one sample, sequenced in a study of T cell responses to AZD1222 COVID-19 vaccine. This table comes from immunoSEQ multiplex PCR, and its TCRdb copy is limited to in-frame clones, with some not included. The table lists about 140,000 clones, around nine tenths of them singletons. Material: peripheral blood, obtained 28 days after the second AZD1222 dose. Receptor source: an adult who received the AZD1222 COVID-19 vaccine.

This chain uses TRBV19 with TRBJ2-3, with unresolved D. Germline loops: CDR1 LNHDA, CDR2 SQIVND (reference sequence). The CDR3 runs 14 residues. The V end was cut by 5 bases, the J end by 3 bases, with 12 bases between. The CDR3 sequence: CASSVQAGTDTQYF. Written as DNA, the CDR3 is TGTGCCAGTAGTGTCCAGGCCGGAACAGATACGCAGTATTTT.

The J gene is TRBJ1-2, the V gene TRBV7-2; D ambiguous. Germline V gene data show CDR1 as SGHTA and CDR2 as FQGNSA. This CDR3 spans 15 amino acids. Between the trimmed V and J ends, which lost 1 base and 8 bases, there was a span of 17 bases. CDR3 in DNA: TGTGCCAGCAGCTTAGTTCTGGTGGGTTCTATCGGCTACACCTTC. This gives the protein CASSLVLVGSIGYTF.

This chain links TRBV5-1 with TRBJ1-2; 9 bases map to TRBD1. The CDR3 length is 15 residues. From germline, CDR1 is SGHRS and CDR2 YFSETQ. V dropped 3 bases and J dropped 11; count of bases not matched to a gene: 14. Here the CDR3 reads CASSWSTGTGSRYTF. CDR3 nucleotide sequence: TGCGCCAGCAGCTGGTCGACCGGGACAGGGAGTAGATACACCTTC.

This clone was seen only once. The chain recombines TRBV12-3 or TRBV12-4 with TRBJ2-3; D gene ambiguous. Trimming shortened V by 11 bases and J by 0 bases, and 9 bases separated the two germline ends. The CDR3 length is 12 residues. The CDR3 sequence: CAFIISTDTQYF. The CDR3 DNA reads as TGTGCCTTCATCATCAGCACAGATACGCAGTATTTT.

V and J are TRBV4-3 and TRBJ2-4; D is uncertain. Germline V gives CDR1 LGHNA, CDR2 YSLEER. The CDR3 has 16 residues. Trimming removed 1 base from V and 0 bases from J, with 10 bases in between. CDR3 in DNA: TGCGCCAGCAGCCAAGCCCTCAGACTAGCCAAAAACATTCAGTACTTC. It translates to CASSQALRLAKNIQYF.

V and J are TRBV5-1 and TRBJ1-1; 10 positions agree with TRBD1. The CDR3 is made up of 16 amino acids. CDR1 is SGHRS and CDR2 is YFSETQ in the germline V gene. The J segment lost 4 bases and the V segment lost 4 bases, leaving 10 bases of the junction unmatched. The CDR3, as DNA: TGCGCCAGCAGCCCCGGGACAGGGGCGGCAGGCACTGAAGCTTTCTTT. Its translation is CASSPGTGAAGTEAFF.

V usage is TRBV7-2 and J usage is TRBJ1-2; D might be TRBD1 (5 bases). This CDR3 has 14 amino acids. Per the germline V gene, CDR1 is SGHTA and CDR2 is FQGNSA. Trimming took off 2 bases at V and 8 bases at J, with 15 bases between the two ends. The CDR3 loop reads CASSLPGGLWGYTF. CDR3 DNA sequence: TGTGCCAGCAGCTTACCGGGGGGATTATGGGGCTACACCTTC.

V and J are TRBV28 and TRBJ2-7; unclear D gene. The CDR3 is 15 residues long. V was pared by 4 bases and J by 2 bases, with 15 bases between. Germline V gives CDR1 MDHEN, CDR2 SYDVKM. The CDR3 nucleotides read TGTGCCAGCAGTTCCTCCAAAAGGACCGCCTACGAGCAGTACGTC. Amino acid sequence: CASSSSKRTAYEQYV.

The chain is built from TRBV6-5 and TRBJ1-1; tentatively, D is TRBD1 (5 bases). The CDR3 runs 14 residues. V lost 2 bases to trimming and J lost 0 bases, with 7 bases between them. Germline CDR1 reads MNHEY; CDR2 reads SVGAGI. The CDR3 bases are TGTGCCAGCAGTTACCGGGGGGTGAACACTGAAGCTTTCTTT. The encoded protein is CASSYRGVNTEAFF.

The chain is built from TRBV11-2 and TRBJ1-4; unclear D gene. Deletions cut 5 bases from V and 6 bases from J, with 7 bases between. Germline-derived CDR1 and CDR2 are SGHAT and FQNNGV. The CDR3 consists of 12 residues. The CDR3 bases are TGTGCCAGCAGCCCTAGAGATGAAAAACTGTTTTTT. It encodes CASSPRDEKLFF. Combining the CDR3 with reference TRBV11-2 and TRBJ1-4 gives the whole variable domain EAGVAQSPRYKIIEKRQSVAFWCNPISGHATLYWYQQILGQGPKLLIQFQNNGVVDDSQLPKDRFSAERLKGVDSTLKIQPAKLEDSAVYLCASSPRDEKLFFGSGTQLSVL.

The gene calls are TRBV24-1 and TRBJ2-1, with TRBD2 as a possible D gene (7 bases). Trimming shortened V by 2 bases and J by 8 bases, and 15 bases separated the two germline ends. Germline V gene lookup returns CDR1 KGHDR and CDR2 SFDVKD. The CDR3 contains 15 residues. CDR3 DNA sequence: TGTGCCACCAGTGATTCTAGGGGGGGCCGGGATGAGCAGTTCTTC. It specifies CATSDSRGGRDEQFF.

V usage is TRBV27 and J usage is TRBJ1-1; D remains ambiguous. Between the trimmed V and J ends, which lost 3 bases and 5 bases, there was a span of 7 bases. Per the germline V gene, CDR1 is MNHEY and CDR2 is SMNVEV (reference sequence). The CDR3 extends over 12 amino acids. Here the CDR3 DNA reads TGTGCCAGCAGTTTCACCGGGACTGAAGCTTTCTTT. Residues: CASSFTGTEAFF.

V usage is TRBV6-5 and J usage is TRBJ1-2; 9 positions agree with TRBD1. The V segment lost 5 bases and the J segment 6 bases; nucleotides outside the gene matches: 10. The CDR3 consists of 15 residues. CDR1 and CDR2 (germline): MNHEY, SVGAGI. The CDR3 DNA reads TGTGCCAGCAGTCACAATCGGGACAGGGCCAATGGCTACACCTTC. Its translation is CASSHNRDRANGYTF.

The table lists this clone with a count of one. This chain uses TRBV6-5 with TRBJ2-1; TRBD1 might be the D (6 bases). There are 11 residues in the CDR3. V shed 6 bases and J shed 10 bases, with 10 bases lying between them. Germline values: CDR1 MNHEY, CDR2 SVGAGI. CDR3 sequence: CASRKGEEQFF. The CDR3 DNA reads as TGTGCCAGCAGAAAGGGGGAGGAGCAGTTCTTC.

The chain uses TRBV3-1 (or the pseudogene TRBV3-2) and TRBJ1-1, with no clear D. In germline, CDR1 is LGHDT, CDR2 YNNKEL (reference sequence). V was cut by 4 bases and J by 1 base, with 10 bases left in between. The CDR3 is 14 residues long. CDR3 residues: CASSPPRGNTEAFF. The CDR3 DNA sequence: TGTGCCAGCAGCCCTCCCCGGGGGAACACTGAAGCTTTCTTT.

The rearrangement links TRBV6-5 to TRBJ2-3; a weak D match, TRBD2 (5 bases). CDR3 length: 14 amino acids. In germline, CDR1 is MNHEY, CDR2 SVGAGI. The CDR3 sequence is CASLEGGRGNTQYF. The CDR3 nucleotides are TGTGCTTCACTCGAGGGCGGGCGAGGAAATACGCAGTATTTT.

The chain joins TRBV30 to TRBJ1-5; TRBD1 matches 8 bases. V was clipped by 0 bases and J by 0 bases; unmatched bases: 13. CDR3 length: 19 residues. Germline CDR1 is GTSNPN and CDR2 is SVGIG (reference sequence). The CDR3 spells CAWSVIRTGNGYSNQPQHF. The CDR3 region has the DNA TGTGCCTGGAGTGTTATCCGGACAGGGAATGGGTATAGCAATCAGCCCCAGCATTTT.

As DNA, the CDR3 is TGTGCCAGCAGACTAAACCGGGACGGGATCTCTGGAAACACCATATATTTT. Protein: CASRLNRDGISGNTIYF. The chain combines TRBV7-8 with TRBJ1-3, with D possibly being TRBD1 (5 bases). V was clipped by 6 bases and J by 0 bases, with 18 bases between them. CDR1 and CDR2 (germline): SGHVS, FQNEAQ. The CDR3 covers 17 residues.

The V and J genes are TRBV30 and TRBJ1-1; D not resolved. CDR1 and CDR2 from the germline V gene are GTSNPN and SVGIG (reference sequence). Trimming removed 3 bases from V and 1 base from J, with 9 bases in between. The CDR3 extends over 13 amino acids. CDR3 sequence (DNA): TGTGCCTGGAGGTGGTCAACGAACACTGAAGCTTTCTTT. Amino acid sequence: CAWRWSTNTEAFF.

The chain carries TRBV9 and TRBJ1-4; 9 nucleotides line up with TRBD1. The trim removed 0 bases at V and 8 bases at J, leaving 8 bases unmatched. The CDR3 covers 16 residues. Germline assignment: CDR1 SGDLS and CDR2 YYNGEE. CDR3 coding DNA: TGTGCCAGCAGCGTAGGAACCGGGACAGGGCGGGAAAAACTGTTTTTT. Translating it yields CASSVGTGTGREKLFF.